This T cell receptor (beta chain) originates from a study of T cell responses to AZD1222 COVID-19 vaccine. Study outcomes and limitations: The donors showed a predominance of white British ancestry and of females, with possible underestimation of clonal diversity.

Profiled with immunoSEQ multiplex PCR; TCRdb holds only in-frame clones, not every one. The repertoire has 65,000 to 80,000 clones, roughly four fifths of them found once; the top ten carry about 1.3%. This clone was counted only a few times. Its antigen is still unknown. CDR1 and CDR2 (germline): SGDLS, YYNGEE. J was trimmed by 6 bases and V by 0 bases; bases with no gene match: 1. This CDR3 region has 13 residues. This clonotype was obtained from an adult who received the AZD1222 COVID-19 vaccine. V and J are TRBV9 and TRBJ1-2; 8 nucleotides line up with TRBD1. This specimen was peripheral blood, taken 28 days after the second AZD1222 dose. The CDR3 spells CASSVARGHGYTF. In nucleotides, the CDR3 is TGTGCCAGCAGCGTAGCCAGGGGGCATGGCTACACCTTC. Filled out from reference TRBV9 and TRBJ1-2, the complete variable domain reads DSGVTQTPKHLITATGQRVTLRCSPRSGDLSVYWYQQSLDQGLQFLIQYYNGEERAKGNILERFSAQQFPDLHSELNLSSLELGDSALYFCASSVARGHGYTFGSGTRLTVV.